The T cell receptor beta chain described here comes from a study of response to subunit inactivated influenza vaccine. A single record per CDR3 protein comes from TCRdb applying MiXCR to the RT-PCR reads. The sample has some 200,000 distinct CDR3 sequences; roughly 12% are singletons. Trimming removed 6 bases from V and 4 bases from J; junction bases left unmatched: 1. The germline CDR1 and CDR2 sequences are SEHNR and FQNEAQ (reference sequence). The CDR3 is 13 amino acids. This clonotype has ten or more counts. These data also featured in a second study, about T cells expressing NK-cell markers. From that study: A 5'RACE template switching approach incorporating UMIs was used to make TCR beta cDNA. Several experiments confined sorting to alpha-beta TCR T cells with an anti-gamma-delta TCR antibody.

The chain has TRBV7-9 and TRBJ1-1; 11 bases line up with TRBD1. The source was CD8+ T cells sorted from PBMCs, collected 11 to 12 days after vaccination. This sequence was found in a man aged 50 to 59 who received an inactivated influenza vaccine. The CDR3 DNA is TGTGCCAGCAGAGGGACAGGGGGCACTGAAGCTTTCTTT. Its protein is CASRGTGGTEAFF.